These 31 T cell receptor beta chains were sequenced from one sample in a study of cytomegalovirus exposure and HLA in healthy donors. Primers: 60 Vbeta forward and 13 Jbeta reverse. This table comes from immunoSEQ multiplex PCR, and its TCRdb copy is limited to in-frame clones, with some not included. This sample has roughly 150,000 clones; roughly 70% occur once, and the top ten carry roughly 2%. Material: PBMCs. Source of these receptors: a woman aged 55-75 years in good health and CMV-seropositive.

This clone was recorded a few times. The chain uses TRBV5-1 and TRBJ2-7; 8 nucleotides line up with TRBD1. Germline V gene sequence: CDR1 SGHRS, CDR2 YFSETQ. V shed 3 bases, J shed 2 bases, and the junction held 7 bases outside the gene matches. The CDR3 runs 15 residues. In nucleotides, the CDR3 is TGCGCCAGCAGCTATCCGGGACAGGAAGCCTACGAGCAGTACTTC. Protein product: CASSYPGQEAYEQYF.

The chain uses TRBV5-6 and TRBJ1-5, with 11 nucleotides matching TRBD1. This CDR3 spans 15 amino acids. Germline CDR1 and CDR2: SGHDT and YYEEEE. V dropped 4 bases and J dropped 1; count of bases not matched to a gene: 1. CDR3: CASSGDRGSNQPQHF. The CDR3, as DNA: TGTGCCAGCAGCGGGGACAGGGGGAGCAATCAGCCCCAGCATTTT.

This clone occurred once. Sequence at one end of the junction differs from germline and may be a read error. The chain is built from TRBV6-5 and TRBJ1-4, with D tentatively TRBD1 (5 bases). The CDR3 length is 12 residues. CDR1 is MNHEY, CDR2 SVGAGI, per germline. The CDR3: CASGSDTEKLLF. CDR3 coding DNA: TGTGCCAGCGGATCGGACACTGAAAAACTGCTTTTT.

The chain combines TRBV14 with TRBJ1-2; no firm D call. The CDR3 runs to 14 residues. CDR1 is SGHDN, CDR2 FVKESK, per germline. Trimming removed 4 bases at V and 7 bases at J, with 16 bases between. The CDR3 DNA reads as TGTGCCAGCAGCCCAACGCGGAGTTTAAGTGGCTACACCTTC. Amino acid sequence: CASSPTRSLSGYTF.

The chain has TRBV9 and TRBJ1-1; the D gene is possibly TRBD1 (5 bases). Germline V lookup: CDR1 SGDLS, CDR2 YYNGEE. V was shortened by 3 bases and J by 2 bases, with 8 bases between the two germline ends. This CDR3 contains 13 residues. DNA of the CDR3: TGTGCCAGCAGCGCTCAGGGAAACACTGAAGCTTTCTTT. As protein: CASSAQGNTEAFF.

This clone appeared once. The gene calls are TRBV5-4 and TRBJ2-3; possibly TRBD1 for D (5 bases). CDR1 SGHNT and CDR2 YYREEE come from the germline V gene (reference sequence). The CDR3 totals 13 residues. Trimming removed 0 bases from V and 4 bases from J, with 6 bases in between. The CDR3 protein is CASSLVGADTQYF. CDR3 sequence (DNA): TGTGCCAGCAGCTTGGTAGGGGCAGATACGCAGTATTTT. Variable domain in full (rest from reference TRBV5-4 and TRBJ2-3): ETGVTQSPTHLIKTRGQQVTLRCSSQSGHNTVSWYQQALGQGPQFIFQYYREEENGRGNFPPRFSGLQFPNYSSELNVNALELDDSALYLCASSLVGADTQYFGPGTRLTVL.

The rearrangement joins TRBV28 to TRBJ1-2; D not certain. The CDR3 loop spans 12 amino acids. Trimming left V 8 bases short and J 3 bases short, with 10 bases between. Germline V CDR1 and CDR2: MDHEN, SYDVKM. CDR3 sequence: CASRSYDYGYTF. The CDR3 DNA sequence: TGTGCCAGCCGTAGTTACGACTATGGCTACACCTTC.

Only a few counts were recorded for this clone. The chain is built from TRBV6-5 and TRBJ1-1; tentative D call: TRBD1 (5 bases). Germline loops: CDR1 MNHEY, CDR2 SVGAGI. Deletions cut 8 bases from V and 1 base from J, with 14 bases between. This CDR3 comprises 14 residues. The chain's CDR3 is CASSMGGRNTEAFF. CDR3 nucleotides: TGTGCCAGCTCGATGGGGGGGAGGAACACTGAAGCTTTCTTT.

V and J are TRBV28 and TRBJ1-5; unclear D gene. Germline loops: CDR1 MDHEN, CDR2 SYDVKM. Trimming removed 2 bases from V and 0 bases from J, with 8 bases in between. This CDR3 is built from 15 residues. The CDR3 region has the DNA TGTGCCAGCAGTTTAGCGGCGTATAGCAATCAGCCCCAGCATTTT. Its translation: CASSLAAYSNQPQHF.

This clone has only a few counts. This rearrangement joins TRBV5-1 to TRBJ1-3; D is possibly TRBD1 (5 bases). There are 16 residues in the CDR3. Per germline, CDR1 SGHRS and CDR2 YFSETQ. V gave up 4 bases and J gave up 4 bases, with 18 bases separating them. CDR3 protein: CASSPQVGGLGNTIYF. The CDR3 DNA sequence: TGCGCCAGCAGCCCCCAGGTGGGGGGGTTAGGAAACACCATATATTTT.

This sequence joins TRBV18 and TRBJ1-4; D possibly corresponds to TRBD1 (6 bases). Trimming took 6 bases from V and 7 from J, leaving 12 bases between them. The CDR3 is 13 amino acids. Germline CDR1 KGHSH, CDR2 LQKENI. CDR3 region: CASSFEGGEKLFF. CDR3 nucleotides: TGTGCCAGCTCCTTCGAAGGGGGTGAAAAACTGTTTTTT.

The V gene is TRBV6-5, the J gene TRBJ1-1, with D perhaps matching TRBD1 (6 bases). Germline CDR1 reads MNHEY; CDR2 reads SVGAGI. V was clipped by 6 bases and J by 5 bases, with 19 bases between them. The CDR3 is 15 residues long. CDR3: CASSPRGGGGTEAFF. CDR3 bases: TGTGCCAGCAGCCCTAGAGGGGGGGGAGGGACTGAAGCTTTCTTT.

This rearrangement joins TRBV7-8 to TRBJ1-1; 8 bases fit TRBD1. The length of the CDR3 is 17 residues. Germline V gene sequence: CDR1 SGHVS, CDR2 FQNEAQ. Trimming at V came to 4 bases and at J to 2 bases, leaving 12 bases not matched to a gene. The CDR3 region has the DNA TGTGCCAGCAGCTCAACTAGGACAGGGAAGACAAACACTGAAGCTTTCTTT. Translation: CASSSTRTGKTNTEAFF.

The chain couples TRBV6-5 to TRBJ1-4; 8 bases align to TRBD1. The V gene end was trimmed by 5 bases and the J gene end by 0 bases; junction bases not matched to a gene: 2. The CDR3 sequence is 15 residues long. Germline CDR1 reads MNHEY; CDR2 reads SVGAGI. In nucleotides, the CDR3 is TGTGCCAGCAGTCGGACAGGGACAACTAATGAAAAACTGTTTTTT. Translated: CASSRTGTTNEKLFF.

The gene calls are TRBV9 and TRBJ2-1, with 9 bases matching TRBD2. This CDR3 has 16 residues. The ends lost 4 bases at V and 8 bases at J; junction bases unmatched: 13. Germline V lookup: CDR1 SGDLS, CDR2 YYNGEE. The CDR3 spells CASSSAFLAGLDEQFF. CDR3 bases: TGTGCCAGCAGCTCCGCCTTCCTAGCGGGACTGGATGAGCAGTTCTTC.

On this clone: The junction shows a germline mismatch at one end, possibly a read error. J is TRBJ2-7 and V is TRBV4-1; D is ambiguous. CDR1 and CDR2 from the germline V gene are MGHRA and YSYEKL. The CDR3 runs 14 residues. CDR3 loop: CASSQGGEAYEQYF. The CDR3 region has the DNA TGCGCCAGCAGTCAAGGTGGTGAGGCGTACGAGCAGTACTTC.

J is TRBJ2-5 and V is TRBV6-1; 9 nucleotides align to TRBD2. The J segment lost 4 bases and the V segment lost 4 bases, leaving 1 base of the junction unmatched. Germline V gene data show CDR1 as MNHNS and CDR2 as SASEGT. The CDR3 length is 13 residues. CDR3 sequence (DNA): TGTGCCAGCAGTGTTAGCGGGAGAGAGACCCAGTACTTC. Residues: CASSVSGRETQYF.

This sequence joins TRBV9 and TRBJ2-2; D ambiguous. CDR1 and CDR2 (germline): SGDLS, YYNGEE. The CDR3 extends over 14 amino acids. V was cut by 6 bases and J by 6 bases, with 15 bases left in between. The CDR3 sequence: CASISHDRAGELFF. CDR3 DNA sequence: TGTGCCAGCATTTCTCATGATCGGGCCGGGGAGCTGTTTTTT.

As DNA, the CDR3 is TGTGCCAGCGGGTTAGCGGGAGGGCTATCAGATACGCAGTATTTT. Protein: CASGLAGGLSDTQYF. V gene TRBV9 combines with J gene TRBJ2-3; 11 bases agree with TRBD2. Unmatched junction bases numbered 8, after V lost 7 bases and J lost 4 bases. Germline values: CDR1 SGDLS, CDR2 YYNGEE. This CDR3 region has 15 residues.

The chain uses TRBV27 and TRBJ2-7; 9 nucleotides align to TRBD2. CDR3 length: 14 residues. Germline CDR1 reads MNHEY; CDR2 reads SMNVEV (reference sequence). Trimming took 4 bases from V and 7 from J; bases not matched to a gene: 8. The DNA of the CDR3 is TGTGCCAGCAGTTCATTAGCGGGAGAGGGGGAGCAGTACTTC. Translation gives CASSSLAGEGEQYF.

The chain uses TRBV4-2 and TRBJ1-3, with 8 bases identical to TRBD1. The junction had 5 bases not matched to a gene; V was cut back by 0 bases and J by 4 bases. This CDR3 spans 16 amino acids. CDR1 is LGHNA and CDR2 is YNFKEQ in the germline V gene. The CDR3 region has the DNA TGTGCCAGCAGCCAAGACTGGACAGGGAGGGGAAACACCATATATTTT. This translates into CASSQDWTGRGNTIYF.

This chain joins TRBV18 and TRBJ1-1; D is unclear. This CDR3 has 13 residues. CDR1 is KGHSH, CDR2 LQKENI, per germline. The germline V and J ends were trimmed by 6 bases and 1 base, with 9 bases remaining between them. CDR3 in DNA: TGTGCCAGCTCCATGAGGGAGAACACTGAAGCTTTCTTT. It yields the protein CASSMRENTEAFF.

In its sample, this clone was seen a few times. The J gene is TRBJ1-1, the V gene TRBV6-6, with TRBD1 as a possible D gene (6 bases). CDR3 length: 14 amino acids. The V gene's germline CDR1 is MNHNY and CDR2 SVGAGI (reference sequence). V lost 5 bases to trimming and J lost 6 bases, with 16 bases between them. As DNA, the CDR3 is TGTGCCAGCAGTCCCCAGGGGAATCAGGCTGAAGCTTTCTTT. Its protein is CASSPQGNQAEAFF.

The V and J genes are TRBV7-9 and TRBJ2-3; TRBD2 might be the D (7 bases). From germline, CDR1 is SEHNR and CDR2 FQNEAQ (reference sequence). The CDR3 has 16 residues. The ends were cut back, 5 bases at V and 4 bases at J, with 19 bases in the middle. The CDR3, as DNA: TGTGCCAGCAGCCTTTTGATAGGGGGGGCGGCAGATACGCAGTATTTT. Protein: CASSLLIGGAADTQYF. Together with reference TRBV7-9 and TRBJ2-3, the CDR3 gives the full variable domain: DTGVSQNPRHKITKRGQNVTFRCDPISEHNRLYWYRQTLGQGPEFLTYFQNEAQLEKSRLLSDRFSAERPKGSFSTLEIQRTEQGDSAMYLCASSLLIGGAADTQYFGPGTRLTVL.

The V and J genes are TRBV18 and TRBJ1-4; the D gene is possibly TRBD1 (6 bases). V lost 0 bases and J lost 4, with 9 bases in between. Germline V lookup: CDR1 KGHSH, CDR2 LQKENI. This CDR3 is 15 amino acids long. The CDR3 DNA reads TGTGCCAGCTCACCACCCGCAGGGGTTAATGAAAAACTGTTTTTT. It is translated as CASSPPAGVNEKLFF.

This clone was found a few times. The chain uses TRBV18 and TRBJ1-2; no clear D. The CDR3 contains 14 residues. V was clipped by 3 bases and J by 5 bases, with 13 bases between them. Germline values: CDR1 KGHSH, CDR2 LQKENI. CDR3 region: CASSPEGIGYGYTF. The DNA for the CDR3 is TGTGCCAGCTCACCCGAGGGCATCGGGTATGGCTACACCTTC. The full variable domain, in which reference TRBV18 and TRBJ1-2 provide the parts outside the CDR3, is NAGVMQNPRHLVRRRGQEARLRCSPMKGHSHVYWYRQLPEEGLKFMVYLQKENIIDESGMPKERFSAEFPKEGPSILRIQQVVRGDSAAYFCASSPEGIGYGYTFGSGTRLTVV.

This chain uses TRBV2 with TRBJ2-3; 7 nucleotides line up with TRBD1. Germline V gene data show CDR1 as SNHLY and CDR2 as FYNNEI. V shed 0 bases and J 2 bases; nucleotides not matched to a gene: 8. This CDR3 contains 17 residues. CDR3 nucleotide sequence: TGTGCCAGCAGTGAAGCGGGTGGACAGGCCCTCACAGATACGCAGTATTTT. It codes for CASSEAGGQALTDTQYF.

The chain uses TRBV6-4 and TRBJ2-2; TRBD1 matches 9 bases. Trimming cost V 6 bases and J 14 bases; bases outside gene matches: 13. This CDR3 has 14 residues. Germline values: CDR1 MRHNA, CDR2 SNTAGT. CDR3 sequence reads: CASSSTPGQGYLFF. Written as DNA, the CDR3 is TGTGCCAGCAGCTCTACCCCGGGACAGGGTTACCTGTTTTTT.

The table lists this clone with a count of one. The chain has TRBV5-1 and TRBJ2-3, with 10 bases that match TRBD2. The V and J ends lost 3 bases and 6 bases, in that order; junction bases with no gene match: 10. The CDR3 covers 16 residues. Looked up from germline, CDR1 is SGHRS and CDR2 is YFSETQ. CDR3 DNA sequence: TGCGCCAGCAGCTCTACTTCTAGCGGGAGAGGGGATACGCAGTATTTT. As protein: CASSSTSSGRGDTQYF.

V usage is TRBV18 and J usage is TRBJ1-3, with D possibly TRBD1 on 6 matching bases. V was cut by 2 bases and J by 0 bases, with 11 bases left in between. Germline V CDR1 and CDR2: KGHSH, LQKENI. CDR3 length: 16 residues. The CDR3 DNA reads TGTGCCAGCTCACCATTTGGACAGAGCTCTGGAAACACCATATATTTT. Translated: CASSPFGQSSGNTIYF.

The chain recombines TRBV6-1 with TRBJ2-7; TRBD2 agrees at 12 bases. This CDR3 has 15 amino acids. Trimming at V came to 5 bases and at J to 3 bases, leaving 5 bases not matched to a gene. Germline CDR1 reads MNHNS; CDR2 reads SASEGT. The CDR3 sequence is CASSPRLAGDYEQYF. CDR3 coding DNA: TGTGCCAGCAGTCCTCGACTAGCGGGGGACTACGAGCAGTACTTC.